These 19 T cell receptor beta chains share one sample of origin, sequenced in a study of metastatic and nonmetastatic thyroid tumors. TCRdb re-called clones via MiXCR from the PCR reads. The sample contains 25,000 to 30,000 clones, less than 30% of which appear only once. Each patient came to thyroid surgery without any prior treatment (of any kind). Material for sequencing was blood. These receptor sequences come from a female donor with papillary thyroid cancer or a benign thyroid nodule (not recorded which). Some clones in this sample may be carry-over from other donors' samples.

This clone was seen many times. The J gene is TRBJ1-1, the V gene TRBV7-2, with D unclear. V lost 1 base, J lost 6 bases, and 9 bases lay in between. The CDR3 totals 13 residues. Per germline, CDR1 SGHTA and CDR2 FQGNSA. CDR3 in amino acids: CASSLVYGAEAFF. CDR3 DNA sequence: TGTGCCAGCAGCTTAGTATATGGGGCTGAAGCTTTCTTT.

This clone occurred many times. The rearrangement uses TRBV6-2 or TRBV6-3 and TRBJ1-4; D not resolved. This CDR3 has 14 amino acids. Trimming shortened V by 7 bases and J by 4 bases, and 13 bases separated the two germline ends. Germline-derived CDR1 and CDR2 are MNHEY and SVGEGT. In nucleotides, the CDR3 is TGTGCCAGCACCTCCCAATGGATTAATGAAAAACTGTTTTTT. This gives the protein CASTSQWINEKLFF.

This clone has a count of ten or more. V and J are TRBV7-6 and TRBJ2-5, with 8 positions matching TRBD2. The CDR3 is 17 residues long. The V gene's germline CDR1 is SGHVS and CDR2 FNYEAQ. The J segment lost 3 bases and the V segment lost 1 base, leaving 10 bases of the junction unmatched. The CDR3 here is CASSLGLSAGGEETQYF. In nucleotides, the CDR3 is TGTGCCAGCAGCTTAGGATTATCGGCGGGAGGAGAAGAGACCCAGTACTTC.

This clone was observed at least ten times. The chain uses TRBV19 and TRBJ2-2; 7 nucleotides align to TRBD1. Germline values: CDR1 LNHDA, CDR2 SQIVND (reference sequence). The CDR3 has 16 amino acids. V was pared by 4 bases and J by 6 bases, with 11 bases of the junction left unmatched. The CDR3 loop reads CASSTKKAQGAGELFF. CDR3 coding DNA: TGTGCCAGTAGTACCAAAAAAGCTCAGGGGGCCGGGGAGCTGTTTTTT.

The chain carries TRBV28 and TRBJ2-7, with a weak D call TRBD2 (6 bases). Germline V gene sequence: CDR1 MDHEN, CDR2 SYDVKM. Trimming removed 6 bases from V and 0 bases from J, with 24 bases in between. This CDR3 has 18 residues. The CDR3 region has the DNA TGTGCCAGCAGCCCTAGGCGAGATAGCGGCCCGATCTCCTACGAGCAGTACTTC. Residues: CASSPRRDSGPISYEQYF.

This clone was counted many times. This chain joins TRBV4-3 and TRBJ2-2; D is unclear. The V gene lost 4 bases and the J gene lost 6 bases, with 12 bases spanning the gap. This CDR3 is built from 14 residues. The germline V gene has CDR1 LGHNA and CDR2 YSLEER. The CDR3 nucleotides read TGCGCCAGCAGCCCCCGGGCGGCCTCCGGGGAGCTGTTTTTT. It encodes CASSPRAASGELFF.

This clone came up many times. A much larger clone is a single base away; this may be a read error. V is TRBV15 and J is TRBJ1-4; D not resolved. The CDR3 has 13 residues. Germline CDR1 LNHNV, CDR2 YYDKDF (reference sequence). Trimming took off 1 base at V and 15 bases at J, with 15 bases between the two ends. This CDR3 reads CATSRGRPGKVFF. The CDR3 DNA reads as TGTGCCACCAGCAGAGGTCGCCCGGGGAAGGTGTTTTTT.

This clone was seen many times. This rearrangement joins TRBV24-1 to TRBJ2-2, with 8 nucleotides matching TRBD1. Germline V gene data show CDR1 as KGHDR and CDR2 as SFDVKD. The trim removed 4 bases at V and 6 bases at J, leaving 6 bases unmatched. CDR3 length: 15 residues. The CDR3 DNA is TGTGCCACCAGTGACCCCCGACAGGGGTCCGGGGAGCTGTTTTTT. It yields the protein CATSDPRQGSGELFF.

This clone was seen only a few times. The V call is TRBV6-1, the J call TRBJ2-2; 7 positions agree with TRBD2. The V segment lost 4 bases and the J segment 3 bases; nucleotides outside the gene matches: 5. Germline CDR1 reads MNHNS; CDR2 reads SASEGT. This CDR3 has 15 amino acids. CDR3 sequence reads: CASSGSGGDTGELFF. The CDR3 region has the DNA TGTGCCAGCAGTGGGTCTGGGGGGGACACCGGGGAGCTGTTTTTT.

This clone was picked up many times. This chain connects TRBV11-3 to TRBJ2-7; D remains ambiguous. The germline V gene has CDR1 SGHNT and CDR2 YENEEA. Deletions cut 2 bases from V and 0 bases from J, with 2 bases between. The CDR3 has 12 amino acids. The CDR3 region is CASSLNSYEQYF. CDR3 nucleotides: TGTGCCAGCAGCTTAAACTCCTACGAGCAGTACTTC.

This clone came up many times. This CDR3 is also generated by other DNA sequences in the sample. The chain couples TRBV5-8 to TRBJ1-1, with D perhaps matching TRBD1 (6 bases). The length of the CDR3 is 14 residues. Per the germline V gene, CDR1 is SGHTS and CDR2 is YDEGEE. Trimming removed 1 base from V and 11 bases from J, with 18 bases in between. The CDR3 spells CASSLQGLGFVAFF. Here the CDR3 DNA reads TGTGCCAGCAGCTTGCAGGGGCTCGGTTTTGTGGCTTTCTTT.

This clone was detected many times. The chain has TRBV13 and TRBJ2-3, with 10 bases lining up with TRBD2. The CDR3 runs 19 residues. Germline V gene data show CDR1 as PRHDT and CDR2 as FYEKMQ (reference sequence). J gave up 2 bases and V 5 bases, and 16 bases lay outside the gene matches. The CDR3 loop reads CASSRDDDHGTSDTDTQYF. The CDR3 coding sequence is TGTGCCAGCAGCCGTGACGATGACCACGGGACTAGCGACACAGATACGCAGTATTTT. The full variable domain, its missing parts supplied by reference TRBV13 and TRBJ2-3, is AAGVIQSPRHLIKEKRETATLKCYPIPRHDTVYWYQQGPGQDPQFLISFYEKMQSDKGSIPDRFSAQQFSDYHSELNMSSLELGDSALYFCASSRDDDHGTSDTDTQYFGPGTRLTVL.

This clone was counted between two and nine times. It is likely a read error, because the conserved phenylalanine at the end of the CDR3 is missing. The rearrangement links TRBV6-5 to TRBJ1-3; the D is unclear. V was pared by 2 bases and J by 10 bases, with 9 bases between. Germline V lookup: CDR1 MNHEY, CDR2 SVGAGI. CDR3 size: 12 residues. DNA of the CDR3: TGTGCCAGCAGTTACCAAGTGGGTACCATATATCTT. Encoded protein: CASSYQVGTIYL.

There are many counts of this clone. CDR3 DNA sequence: TGCAGTGCCAGCCGGGGGGGGAGGACAGATACGCAGTATTTT. Translated: CSASRGGRTDTQYF. The V gene is TRBV20-1, the J gene TRBJ2-3, with 8 bases matching TRBD2. In germline, CDR1 is DFQATT, CDR2 SNEGSKA (reference sequence). The CDR3 extends over 14 amino acids. Trimming removed 6 bases from V and 3 bases from J; junction bases left unmatched: 8.

The sample holds a few counts of this clone. The CDR3 loop is CASRKDRANVLTF. CDR3 coding DNA: TGTGCCAGCAGAAAGGACAGGGCCAACGTCCTGACTTTC. The V gene is TRBV12-3 or TRBV12-4, the J gene TRBJ2-6; a possible D gene is TRBD1 (5 bases). V lost 6 bases, J lost 5 bases, and 8 bases lay in between. The CDR3 has 13 residues.

This clone was picked up a small number of times. The genes are TRBV6-1 and TRBJ2-1, with 7 nucleotides matching TRBD1. Germline CDR1 is MNHNS and CDR2 is SASEGT. With V trimmed by 7 bases and J by 12 bases, 9 bases remained unmatched. The CDR3 spans 12 residues. DNA of the CDR3: TGTGCCAGCATTAACCCGGGACAGACGCAGTTCTTC. Its translation is CASINPGQTQFF.

V and J are TRBV12-5 and TRBJ2-7, with TRBD2 matching over 9 bases. The V gene's germline CDR1 is LGHNT and CDR2 FRNRAP. Trimming took 7 bases from V and 7 from J; bases not matched to a gene: 29. CDR3 length equals 20 residues. Written as DNA, the CDR3 is TGTGCTAGTGCCCGGGACGGAGTAGTTAGTCCGGAGCGGGAGGCGGGAGAGCAGTACTTC. This encodes CASARDGVVSPEREAGEQYF.

This clone was detected a few times. This chain uses TRBV27 with TRBJ2-5; 7 bases align to TRBD1. The V segment lost 4 bases and the J segment 3 bases; nucleotides outside the gene matches: 11. The length of the CDR3 is 16 residues. Per germline, CDR1 MNHEY and CDR2 SMNVEV (reference sequence). DNA for the CDR3: TGTGCCAGCAGTTCCGGCCTACAGGGGACCAAAGAGACCCAGTACTTC. Translation: CASSSGLQGTKETQYF.

This clone was found many times. The V call is TRBV12-3 or TRBV12-4, the J call TRBJ2-1; the D gene is possibly TRBD1 (5 bases). V dropped 2 bases and J dropped 0 bases, with 14 bases sitting between them. The CDR3 loop spans 17 amino acids. CDR3 bases: TGTGCCAGCAGTTTAATAACAGGATGGAGCTCCTACAATGAGCAGTTCTTC. Protein: CASSLITGWSSYNEQFF.